One and the same sample provided the 18 T cell receptor beta chains below, sequenced in a study of cytomegalovirus exposure and HLA in healthy donors. 13 Jbeta primers and 60 Vbeta primers were used for the PCR. TCRdb's copy holds only in-frame clones and misses some; the assay was immunoSEQ multiplex PCR. The sample lists around 210,000 clones, approximately 79% occurring once. Sequenced: PBMCs. The source of these receptors is a man aged 50-59 years in good health and CMV-seronegative.

The chain recombines TRBV18 with TRBJ1-3; no definite D call. CDR1 KGHSH and CDR2 LQKENI come from the germline V gene. V lost 4 bases and J 0 bases, leaving 10 bases between the germline ends. The CDR3 sequence is 15 residues long. The CDR3 loop is CASSQTSSSGNTIYF. CDR3 DNA: TGTGCCAGCTCACAGACATCGAGCTCTGGAAACACCATATATTTT.

The chain has TRBV9 and TRBJ2-5; the match to TRBD2 covers 12 bases. J was trimmed by 1 base and V by 3 bases; bases with no gene match: 7. Germline-derived CDR1 and CDR2 are SGDLS and YYNGEE. This CDR3 spans 17 amino acids. CDR3 DNA: TGTGCCAGCAGCGCCTTACCGGGACTAGCGGGCCAAGAGACCCAGTACTTC. Its protein is CASSALPGLAGQETQYF.

The V and J genes are TRBV6-1 and TRBJ1-2; possibly TRBD1 for D (5 bases). CDR1 and CDR2 from the germline V gene are MNHNS and SASEGT. V was shortened by 1 base and J by 4 bases, with 16 bases between the two germline ends. This CDR3 has 16 residues. The CDR3 DNA reads TGTGCCAGCAGTGAAGTAAGGGGCCTTCTGGGCTATGGCTACACCTTC. This translates into CASSEVRGLLGYGYTF.

The chain joins TRBV5-5 to TRBJ2-7; 7 bases are shared with TRBD1. The CDR3 is 15 residues long. Germline values: CDR1 SGHKS, CDR2 YYEKEE (reference sequence). Trimming removed 1 base from V and 2 bases from J; junction bases left unmatched: 6. Written as DNA, the CDR3 is TGTGCCAGCAGCTTGACAGGGGCGCTGGCCTACGAGCAGTACTTC. Protein product: CASSLTGALAYEQYF.

The CDR3 sequence: CSVGTSGRGGEQFF. In DNA, the CDR3 is TGCAGCGTAGGGACTAGCGGGAGGGGGGGCGAGCAGTTCTTC. The chain joins TRBV29-1 to TRBJ2-1; the match to TRBD2 covers 16 bases. V shed 6 bases and J 10 bases; nucleotides not matched to a gene: 6. There are 14 residues in the CDR3. Germline V gene data show CDR1 as SQVTM and CDR2 as ANQGSEA.

The chain recombines TRBV28 with TRBJ2-1; 8 positions match TRBD1. V was pared by 3 bases and J by 7 bases, with 11 bases of the junction left unmatched. Germline lookup yields CDR1 MDHEN and CDR2 SYDVKM. The CDR3 spans 16 residues. CDR3 residues: CASSLTGQGLGNEQFF. Written as DNA, the CDR3 is TGTGCCAGCAGTTTGACCGGACAGGGATTAGGGAATGAGCAGTTCTTC.

The CDR3 coding sequence is TGTGCCAGCAGTGGGGCAAGCGGCTCCTACGAGCAGTACTTC. It yields the protein CASSGASGSYEQYF. V usage is TRBV2 and J usage is TRBJ2-7; TRBD2 might be the D (5 bases). The germline CDR1 and CDR2 sequences are SNHLY and FYNNEI. The CDR3 consists of 14 residues. V shed 4 bases and J shed 0 bases, with 10 bases lying between them. Combining the CDR3 with reference TRBV2 and TRBJ2-7 gives the whole variable domain EPEVTQTPSHQVTQMGQEVILRCVPISNHLYFYWYRQILGQKVEFLVSFYNNEISEKSEIFDDQFSVERPDGSNFTLKIRSTKLEDSAMYFCASSGASGSYEQYFGPGTRLTVT.

This clone showed up just a few times. This chain connects TRBV29-1 to TRBJ2-2, with 9 bases matching TRBD1. With V trimmed by 5 bases and J by 7 bases, 11 bases remained unmatched. This CDR3 is built from 15 residues. Germline V CDR1 and CDR2: SQVTM, ANQGSEA. CDR3 nucleotides: TGCAGCGTTCCGGGACAGGGTTCTTTAGGCGGGGAGCTGTTTTTT. Protein sequence: CSVPGQGSLGGELFF.

To note about this clone: The same CDR3 can be traced to other DNA sequences in this sample. This chain links TRBV5-4 with TRBJ2-5, with 7 nucleotides matching TRBD1. The CDR3 consists of 15 residues. Germline CDR1 is SGHNT and CDR2 is YYREEE (reference sequence). Unmatched junction bases numbered 11, after V lost 2 bases and J lost 7 bases. This chain's CDR3 is CASSLPTGLEGTQYF. In DNA, the CDR3 is TGTGCCAGCAGCTTACCGACAGGGCTGGAAGGGACCCAGTACTTC.

This clone was seen only a few times. The rearrangement links TRBV9 to TRBJ2-1; TRBD2 matches at 9 bases. V was clipped by 4 bases and J by 4 bases; unmatched bases: 6. The CDR3 is made up of 15 amino acids. From germline, CDR1 is SGDLS and CDR2 YYNGEE. The CDR3: CASSPRLAEYNEQFF. CDR3 DNA sequence: TGTGCCAGCAGCCCTAGACTAGCGGAGTACAATGAGCAGTTCTTC. The complete variable domain, with remaining parts taken from reference TRBV9 and TRBJ2-1, reads DSGVTQTPKHLITATGQRVTLRCSPRSGDLSVYWYQQSLDQGLQFLIQYYNGEERAKGNILERFSAQQFPDLHSELNLSSLELGDSALYFCASSPRLAEYNEQFFGPGTRLTVL.

V and J are TRBV11-1 and TRBJ1-2; unclear D gene. The CDR3 covers 13 residues. CDR1 SGHAT and CDR2 FQDESV come from the germline V gene (reference sequence). V shed 4 bases and J shed 8 bases, with 14 bases lying between them. The CDR3 reads CASSYGSVRGYTF. For the CDR3, the DNA is TGTGCCAGCAGCTACGGATCTGTGAGGGGCTACACCTTC.

This chain uses TRBV9 with TRBJ2-1; perhaps TRBD2 as D (7 bases). Germline-derived CDR1 and CDR2 are SGDLS and YYNGEE. V was trimmed by 2 bases and J by 6 bases, leaving 15 bases between them. This CDR3 comprises 15 residues. The CDR3 DNA is TGTGCCAGCAGCGTGCCTAGCGGAGGGGGCAATGAGCAGTTCTTC. Translation: CASSVPSGGGNEQFF.

J is TRBJ2-7 and V is TRBV15; no firm D call. This CDR3 is built from 14 residues. CDR1 LNHNV and CDR2 YYDKDF come from the germline V gene (reference sequence). V was clipped by 8 bases and J by 2 bases, with 16 bases between them. Here the CDR3 reads CATALGSLPYEQYF. In nucleotides, the CDR3 is TGTGCCACCGCCCTGGGCAGTCTCCCCTACGAGCAGTACTTC.

CDR3 sequence reads: CASSQDSVLAGGMYEQYF. CDR3 bases: TGCGCCAGCAGCCAAGATTCCGTACTAGCGGGAGGTATGTACGAGCAGTACTTC. J is TRBJ2-7 and V is TRBV4-1; 12 bases map to TRBD2. V lost 0 bases and J lost 4; bases outside the gene matches: 10. CDR1 and CDR2 (germline): MGHRA, YSYEKL. This CDR3 contains 18 residues.

This chain connects TRBV7-6 to TRBJ2-7; no clear D. The V gene lost 5 bases and the J gene lost 6 bases, with 14 bases spanning the gap. Germline CDR1 SGHVS, CDR2 FNYEAQ. This CDR3 is built from 13 residues. CDR3 sequence (DNA): TGTGCCAGCAGCCCCCGACTGACGGGCGAGCAGTACTTC. This gives the protein CASSPRLTGEQYF.

The genes are TRBV6-1 and TRBJ1-2; D might be TRBD1 (6 bases). The CDR3 spans 14 residues. Germline V lookup: CDR1 MNHNS, CDR2 SASEGT. Trimming left V 9 bases short and J 3 bases short, with 17 bases between. The CDR3 DNA follows: TGTGCCAGAGAGGGTCAGGGGCAACACTATGGCTACACCTTC. Encoded protein: CAREGQGQHYGYTF.

The chain combines TRBV2 with TRBJ2-2; D gene ambiguous. The CDR3 spans 15 residues. CDR1 and CDR2 from the germline V gene are SNHLY and FYNNEI. V gave up 2 bases and J gave up 1 base, with 8 bases separating them. Here the CDR3 reads CASSELRQNTGELFF. For the CDR3, the DNA is TGTGCCAGCAGTGAATTGAGACAGAACACCGGGGAGCTGTTTTTT.

The chain recombines TRBV28 with TRBJ1-5, with TRBD1 as a possible D gene (5 bases). This CDR3 contains 14 residues. Trimming stripped 5 bases from V and 8 bases from J, with 16 bases between. The germline CDR1 and CDR2 sequences are MDHEN and SYDVKM. The CDR3 DNA reads TGTGCCAGCAGTCCTTGGACACGGATGGAGCCCCAGCATTTT. Protein sequence: CASSPWTRMEPQHF.